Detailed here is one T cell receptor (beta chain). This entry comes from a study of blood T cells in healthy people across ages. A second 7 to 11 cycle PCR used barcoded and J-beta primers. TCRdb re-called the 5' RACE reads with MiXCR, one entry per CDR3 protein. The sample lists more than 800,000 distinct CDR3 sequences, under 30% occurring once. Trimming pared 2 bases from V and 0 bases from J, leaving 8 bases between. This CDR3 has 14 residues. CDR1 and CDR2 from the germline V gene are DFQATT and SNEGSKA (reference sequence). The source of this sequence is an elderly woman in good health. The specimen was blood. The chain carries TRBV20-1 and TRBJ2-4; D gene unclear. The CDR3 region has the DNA TGCAGTGCTAGACTAGAGGTAGCCAAAAACATTCAGTACTTC. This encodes CSARLEVAKNIQYF.